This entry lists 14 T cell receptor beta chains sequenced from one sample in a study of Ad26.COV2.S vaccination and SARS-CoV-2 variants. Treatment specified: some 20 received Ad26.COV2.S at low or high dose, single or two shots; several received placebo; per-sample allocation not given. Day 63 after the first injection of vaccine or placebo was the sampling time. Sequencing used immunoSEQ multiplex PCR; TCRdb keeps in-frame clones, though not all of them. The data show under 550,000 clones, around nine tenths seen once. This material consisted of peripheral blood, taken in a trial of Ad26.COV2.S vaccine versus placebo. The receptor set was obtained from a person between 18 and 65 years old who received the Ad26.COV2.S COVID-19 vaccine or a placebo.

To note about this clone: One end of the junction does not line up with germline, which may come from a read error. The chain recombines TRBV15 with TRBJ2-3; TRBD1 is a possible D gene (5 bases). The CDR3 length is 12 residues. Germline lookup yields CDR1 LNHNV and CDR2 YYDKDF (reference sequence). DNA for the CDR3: TGTGCCACCAGCCCCCGTTTCCAGGGTCTGGATTTT. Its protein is CATSPRFQGLDF.

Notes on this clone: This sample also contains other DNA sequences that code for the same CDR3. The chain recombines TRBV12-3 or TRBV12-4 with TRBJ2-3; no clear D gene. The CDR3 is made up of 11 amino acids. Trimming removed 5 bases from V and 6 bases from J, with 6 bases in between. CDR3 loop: CASSPTDTQYF. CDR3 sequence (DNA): TGTGCCAGCAGTCCTACGGATACGCAGTATTTT.

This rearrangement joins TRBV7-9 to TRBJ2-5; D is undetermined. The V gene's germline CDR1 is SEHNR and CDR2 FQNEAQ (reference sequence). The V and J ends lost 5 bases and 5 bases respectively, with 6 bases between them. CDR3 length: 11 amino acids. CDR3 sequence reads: CASSPGETQYF. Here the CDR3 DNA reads TGTGCCAGCAGCCCGGGTGAGACCCAGTACTTC.

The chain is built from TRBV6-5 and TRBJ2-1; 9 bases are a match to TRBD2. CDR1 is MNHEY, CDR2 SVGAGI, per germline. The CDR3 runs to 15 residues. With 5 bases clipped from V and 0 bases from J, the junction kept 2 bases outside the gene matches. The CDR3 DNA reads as TGTGCCAGCAGTCCTAGCGGGAACTCCTACAATGAGCAGTTCTTC. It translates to CASSPSGNSYNEQFF.

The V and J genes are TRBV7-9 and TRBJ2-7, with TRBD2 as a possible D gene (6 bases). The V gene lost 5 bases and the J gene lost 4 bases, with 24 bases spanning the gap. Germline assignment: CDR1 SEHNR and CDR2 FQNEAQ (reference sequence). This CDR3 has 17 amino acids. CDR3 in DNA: TGTGCCAGCAGCCGGACTCGTGGTACGGGAGTCGGATACGAGCAGTACTTC. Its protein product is CASSRTRGTGVGYEQYF.

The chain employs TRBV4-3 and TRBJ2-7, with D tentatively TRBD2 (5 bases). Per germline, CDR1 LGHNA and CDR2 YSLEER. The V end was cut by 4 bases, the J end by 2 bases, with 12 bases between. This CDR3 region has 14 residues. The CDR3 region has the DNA TGCGCCAGCAGCCTAGAGACCGGGGCCTACGAGCAGTACTTC. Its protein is CASSLETGAYEQYF.

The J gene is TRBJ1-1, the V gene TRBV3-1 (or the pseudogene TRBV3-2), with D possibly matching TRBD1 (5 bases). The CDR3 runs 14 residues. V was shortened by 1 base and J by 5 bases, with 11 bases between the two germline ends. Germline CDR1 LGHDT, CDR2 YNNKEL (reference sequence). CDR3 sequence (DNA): TGTGCCAGCAGCCAAGGGTTCCGGGGGACTGAAGCTTTCTTT. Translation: CASSQGFRGTEAFF.

The CDR3 bases are TGTGCCAGCACCTCCAGGGGCGCCTATAATTCACCCCTCCACTTT. Translation gives CASTSRGAYNSPLHF. V usage is TRBV27 and J usage is TRBJ1-6, with D maybe TRBD1 (6 bases). Per the germline V gene, CDR1 is MNHEY and CDR2 is SMNVEV (reference sequence). CDR3 length: 15 amino acids. V dropped 7 bases and J dropped 2 bases, with 12 bases sitting between them.

CDR3 protein: CASSYILLGWAFF. DNA for the CDR3: TGTGCCAGCAGTTATATTCTCCTGGGGTGGGCTTTCTTT. The rearrangement uses TRBV6-2 or TRBV6-3 and TRBJ1-1; D remains ambiguous. Germline CDR1 MNHEY, CDR2 SVGEGT. V dropped 3 bases and J dropped 11 bases, with 16 bases sitting between them. CDR3 length equals 13 residues.

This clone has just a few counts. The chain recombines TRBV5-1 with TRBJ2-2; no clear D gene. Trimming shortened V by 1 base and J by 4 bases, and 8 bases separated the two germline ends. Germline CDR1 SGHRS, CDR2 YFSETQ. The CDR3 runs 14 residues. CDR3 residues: CASSLNWGTGELFF. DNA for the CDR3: TGCGCCAGCAGCTTGAATTGGGGCACCGGGGAGCTGTTTTTT.

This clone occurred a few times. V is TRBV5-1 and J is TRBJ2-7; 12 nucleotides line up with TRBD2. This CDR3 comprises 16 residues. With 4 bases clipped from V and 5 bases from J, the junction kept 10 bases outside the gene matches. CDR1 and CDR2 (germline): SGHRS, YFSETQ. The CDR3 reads CASSPPGLAGIDEQYF. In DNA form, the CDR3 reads TGCGCCAGCAGCCCACCAGGACTAGCGGGAATCGACGAGCAGTACTTC.

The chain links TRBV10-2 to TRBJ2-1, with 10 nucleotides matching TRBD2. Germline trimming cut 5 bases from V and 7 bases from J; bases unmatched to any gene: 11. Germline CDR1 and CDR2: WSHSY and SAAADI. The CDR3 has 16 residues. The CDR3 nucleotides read TGCGCCAGCAGTCATCTACTAGCGGGGATCCGAAATGAGCAGTTCTTC. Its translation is CASSHLLAGIRNEQFF.

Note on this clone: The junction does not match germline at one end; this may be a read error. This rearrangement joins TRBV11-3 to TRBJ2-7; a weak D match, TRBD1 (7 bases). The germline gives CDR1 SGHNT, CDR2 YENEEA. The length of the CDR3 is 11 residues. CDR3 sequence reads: CASSDFRGVFF. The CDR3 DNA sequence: TGTGCCAGCAGCGACTTCAGGGGGGTTTTCTTC.

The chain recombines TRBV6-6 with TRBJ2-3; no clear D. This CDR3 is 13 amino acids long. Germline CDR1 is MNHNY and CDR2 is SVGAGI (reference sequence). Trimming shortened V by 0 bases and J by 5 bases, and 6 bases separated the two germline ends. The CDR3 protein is CASSYSLGDTQYF. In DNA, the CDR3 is TGTGCCAGCAGTTACTCCCTCGGAGATACGCAGTATTTT.